This T cell receptor beta chain was obtained from a study of blood T cell repertoires in COVID-19. For the study at large: Acute and convalescent COVID-19 samples came from the United States, Italy and Spain.

The data were produced by immunoSEQ multiplex PCR, yet TCRdb's version contains in-frame clones alone and is incomplete. Of about 45,000 clones listed, 75% to 85% are singletons. J gave up 4 bases and V 0 bases, and 6 bases lay outside the gene matches. Germline lookup yields CDR1 SGDLS and CDR2 YYNGEE. This CDR3 region has 15 residues. The sequenced material came from peripheral blood. This clonotype originated in an elderly man in a cohort sampled during active COVID-19. This chain connects TRBV9 to TRBJ2-7; 8 positions match TRBD1. CDR3 DNA: TGTGCCAGCAGCGTAGGGACAGGGAATCGGTACGAGCAGTACTTC. It specifies CASSVGTGNRYEQYF.